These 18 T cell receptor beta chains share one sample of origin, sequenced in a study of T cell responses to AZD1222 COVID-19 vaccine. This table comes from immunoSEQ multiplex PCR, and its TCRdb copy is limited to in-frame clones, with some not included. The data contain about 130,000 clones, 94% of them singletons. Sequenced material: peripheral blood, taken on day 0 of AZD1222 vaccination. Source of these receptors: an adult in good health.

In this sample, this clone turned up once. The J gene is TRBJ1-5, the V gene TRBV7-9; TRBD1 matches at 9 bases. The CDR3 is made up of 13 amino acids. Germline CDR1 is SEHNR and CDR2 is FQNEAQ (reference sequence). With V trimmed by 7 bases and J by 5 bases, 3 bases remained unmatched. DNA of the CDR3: TGTGCCAGCACCCGGACAGGGGATCAGCCCCAGCATTTT. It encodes CASTRTGDQPQHF.

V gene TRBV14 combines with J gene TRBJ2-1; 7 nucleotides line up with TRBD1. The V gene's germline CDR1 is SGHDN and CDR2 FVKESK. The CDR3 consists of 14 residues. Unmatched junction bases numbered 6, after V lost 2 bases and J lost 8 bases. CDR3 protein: CASSQKRQGYEQFF. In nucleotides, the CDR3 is TGTGCCAGCAGCCAAAAGAGACAGGGATATGAGCAGTTCTTC.

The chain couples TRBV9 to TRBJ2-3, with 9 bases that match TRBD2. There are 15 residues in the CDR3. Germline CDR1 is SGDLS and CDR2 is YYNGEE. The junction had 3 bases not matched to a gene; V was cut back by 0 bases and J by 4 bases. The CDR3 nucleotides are TGTGCCAGCAGCGTAGACTTAGCGGGAGCAGATACGCAGTATTTT. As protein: CASSVDLAGADTQYF.

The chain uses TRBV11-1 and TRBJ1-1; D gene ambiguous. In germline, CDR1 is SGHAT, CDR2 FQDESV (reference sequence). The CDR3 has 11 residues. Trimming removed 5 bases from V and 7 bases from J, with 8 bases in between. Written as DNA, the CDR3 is TGTGCCAGCAGCACCCGGAGTGAAGCTTTCTTT. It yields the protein CASSTRSEAFF.

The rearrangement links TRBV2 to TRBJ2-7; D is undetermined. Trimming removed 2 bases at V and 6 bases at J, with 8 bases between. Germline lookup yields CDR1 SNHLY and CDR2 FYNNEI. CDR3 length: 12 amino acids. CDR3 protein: CASSERSPEQYF. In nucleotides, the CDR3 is TGTGCCAGCAGTGAAAGGTCCCCCGAGCAGTACTTC.

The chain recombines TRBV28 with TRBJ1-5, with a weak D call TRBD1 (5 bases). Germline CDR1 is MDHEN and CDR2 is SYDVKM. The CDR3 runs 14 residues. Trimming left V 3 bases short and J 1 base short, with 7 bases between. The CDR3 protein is CASSLGGSNQPQHF. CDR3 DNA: TGTGCCAGCAGTTTGGGGGGGAGCAATCAGCCCCAGCATTTT.

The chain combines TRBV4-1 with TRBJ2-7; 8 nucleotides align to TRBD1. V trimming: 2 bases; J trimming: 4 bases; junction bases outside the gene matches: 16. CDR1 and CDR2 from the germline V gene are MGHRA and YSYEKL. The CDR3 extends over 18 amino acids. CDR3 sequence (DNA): TGCGCCAGCAGCCAATTTCCGACAGGGGCCTTGACTCCTTACGAGCAGTACTTC. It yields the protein CASSQFPTGALTPYEQYF.

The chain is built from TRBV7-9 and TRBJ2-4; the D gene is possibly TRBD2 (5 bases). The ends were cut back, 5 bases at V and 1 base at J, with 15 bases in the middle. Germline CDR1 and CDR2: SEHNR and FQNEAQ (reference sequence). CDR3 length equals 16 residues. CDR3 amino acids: CASSPAGILAKNIQYF. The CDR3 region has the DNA TGTGCCAGCAGCCCGGCGGGTATCCTTGCCAAAAACATTCAGTACTTC.

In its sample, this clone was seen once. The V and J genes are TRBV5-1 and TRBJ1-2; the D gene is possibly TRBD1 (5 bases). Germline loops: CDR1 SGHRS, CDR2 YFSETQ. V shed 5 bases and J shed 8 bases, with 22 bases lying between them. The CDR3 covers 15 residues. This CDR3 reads CASRSRATAEEGYTF. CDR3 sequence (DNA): TGCGCCAGCAGGTCCCGGGCGACAGCCGAGGAGGGCTACACCTTC.

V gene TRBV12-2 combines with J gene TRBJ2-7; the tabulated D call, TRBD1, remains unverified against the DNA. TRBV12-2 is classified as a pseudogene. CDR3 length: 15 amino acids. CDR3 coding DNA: TGTGCAAGTCGCTTAGACAGGGGGGATACCTACGAGCAGTACTTC. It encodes CASRLDRGDTYEQYF.

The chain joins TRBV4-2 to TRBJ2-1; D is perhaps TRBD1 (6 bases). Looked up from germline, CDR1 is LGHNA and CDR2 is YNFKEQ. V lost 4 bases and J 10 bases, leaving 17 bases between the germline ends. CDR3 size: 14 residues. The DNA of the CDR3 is TGTGCCAGCAGCCCCCCCAATGGGGGCGTGGAGCAGTTCTTC. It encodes CASSPPNGGVEQFF.

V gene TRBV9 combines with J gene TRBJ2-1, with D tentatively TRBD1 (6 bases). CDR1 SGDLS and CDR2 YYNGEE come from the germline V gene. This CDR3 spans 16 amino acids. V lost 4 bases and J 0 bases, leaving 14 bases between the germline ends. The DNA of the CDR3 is TGTGCCAGCAGCCCCGAGGGGGATCCCTCCTACAATGAGCAGTTCTTC. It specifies CASSPEGDPSYNEQFF.

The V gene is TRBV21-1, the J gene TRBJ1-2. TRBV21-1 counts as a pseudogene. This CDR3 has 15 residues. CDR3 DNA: TGTGCCAATCCAAGGACGCTCCCGCTCCAAAATGGCTACACCTTC. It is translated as CANPRTLPLQNGYTF.

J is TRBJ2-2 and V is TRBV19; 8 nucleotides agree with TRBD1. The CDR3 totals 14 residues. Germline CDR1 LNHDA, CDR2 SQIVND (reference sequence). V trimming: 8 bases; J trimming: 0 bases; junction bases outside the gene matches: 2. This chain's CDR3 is CASGDRPNTGELFF. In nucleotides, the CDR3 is TGTGCCAGTGGGGACAGGCCGAACACCGGGGAGCTGTTTTTT. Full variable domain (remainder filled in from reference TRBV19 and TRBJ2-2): DGGITQSPKYLFRKEGQNVTLSCEQNLNHDAMYWYRQDPGQGLRLIYYSQIVNDFQKGDIAEGYSVSREKKESFPLTVTSAQKNPTAFYLCASGDRPNTGELFFGEGSRLTVL.

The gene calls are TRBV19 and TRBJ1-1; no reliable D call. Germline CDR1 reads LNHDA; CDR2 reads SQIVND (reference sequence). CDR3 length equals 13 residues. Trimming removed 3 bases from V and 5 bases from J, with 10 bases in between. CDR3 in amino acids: CASSIEGVTEAFF. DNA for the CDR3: TGTGCCAGTAGTATTGAAGGCGTGACTGAAGCTTTCTTT.

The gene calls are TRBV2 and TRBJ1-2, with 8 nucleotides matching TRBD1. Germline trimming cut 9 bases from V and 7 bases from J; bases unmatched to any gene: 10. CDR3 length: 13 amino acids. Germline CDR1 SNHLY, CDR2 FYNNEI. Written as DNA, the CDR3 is TGTGCCAGGAGAATGACAGGGGAGCGTGGCTACACCTTC. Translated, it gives CARRMTGERGYTF.

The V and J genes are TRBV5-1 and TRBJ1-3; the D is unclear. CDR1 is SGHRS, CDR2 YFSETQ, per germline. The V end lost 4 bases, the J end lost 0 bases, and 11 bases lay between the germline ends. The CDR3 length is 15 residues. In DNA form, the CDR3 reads TGCGCCAGCAGCGAGGAATCCCACTCTGGAAACACCATATATTTT. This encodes CASSEESHSGNTIYF.

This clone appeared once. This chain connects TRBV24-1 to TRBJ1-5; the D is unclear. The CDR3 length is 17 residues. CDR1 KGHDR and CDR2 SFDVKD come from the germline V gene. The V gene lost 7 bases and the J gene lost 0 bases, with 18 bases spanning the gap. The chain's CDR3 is CATSERLGLLSNQPQHF. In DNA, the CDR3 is TGTGCCACCAGCGAGCGATTAGGGCTGCTTAGCAATCAGCCCCAGCATTTT.